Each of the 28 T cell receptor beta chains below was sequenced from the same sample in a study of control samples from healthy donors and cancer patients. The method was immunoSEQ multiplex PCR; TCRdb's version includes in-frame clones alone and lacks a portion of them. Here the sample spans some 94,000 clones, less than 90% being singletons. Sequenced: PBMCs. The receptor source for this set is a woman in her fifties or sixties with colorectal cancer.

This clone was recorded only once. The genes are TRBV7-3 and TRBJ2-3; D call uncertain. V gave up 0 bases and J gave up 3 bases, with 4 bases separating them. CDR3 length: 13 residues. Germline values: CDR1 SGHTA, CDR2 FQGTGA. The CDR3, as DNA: TGTGCCAGCAGCTTAACGGGGACAGATACGCAGTATTTT. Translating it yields CASSLTGTDTQYF.

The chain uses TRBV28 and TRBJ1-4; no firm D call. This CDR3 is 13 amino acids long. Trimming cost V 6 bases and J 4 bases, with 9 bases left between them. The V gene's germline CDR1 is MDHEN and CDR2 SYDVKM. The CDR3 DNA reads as TGTGCCAGCAGGCCCAGCCTTAATGAAAAACTGTTTTTT. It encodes CASRPSLNEKLFF.

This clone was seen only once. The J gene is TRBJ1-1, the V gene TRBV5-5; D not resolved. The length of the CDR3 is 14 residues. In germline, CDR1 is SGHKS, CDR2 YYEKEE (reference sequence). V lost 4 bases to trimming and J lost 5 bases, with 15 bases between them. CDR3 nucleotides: TGTGCCAGCAGCCTTATCGGGCCGACGACTGAAGCTTTCTTT. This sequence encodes CASSLIGPTTEAFF.

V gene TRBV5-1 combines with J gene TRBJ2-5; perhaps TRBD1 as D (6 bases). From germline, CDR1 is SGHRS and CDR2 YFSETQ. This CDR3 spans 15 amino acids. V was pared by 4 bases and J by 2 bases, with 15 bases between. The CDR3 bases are TGCGCCAGCAGCGGTAATATACAGGGACAAGAGACCCAGTACTTC. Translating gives CASSGNIQGQETQYF.

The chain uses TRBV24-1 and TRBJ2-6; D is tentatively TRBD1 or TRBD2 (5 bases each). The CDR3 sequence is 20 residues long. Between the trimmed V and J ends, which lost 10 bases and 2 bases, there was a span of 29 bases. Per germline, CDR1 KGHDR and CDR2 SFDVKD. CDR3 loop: CATSSPTSRVRDAGANVLTF. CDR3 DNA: TGTGCCACAAGTAGCCCCACATCCCGGGTCAGGGACGCTGGGGCCAACGTCCTGACTTTC.

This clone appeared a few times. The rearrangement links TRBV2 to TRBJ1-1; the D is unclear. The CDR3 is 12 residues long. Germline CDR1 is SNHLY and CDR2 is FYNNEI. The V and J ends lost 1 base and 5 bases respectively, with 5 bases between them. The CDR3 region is CASSEGETEAFF. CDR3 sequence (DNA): TGTGCCAGCAGTGAAGGGGAAACTGAAGCTTTCTTT.

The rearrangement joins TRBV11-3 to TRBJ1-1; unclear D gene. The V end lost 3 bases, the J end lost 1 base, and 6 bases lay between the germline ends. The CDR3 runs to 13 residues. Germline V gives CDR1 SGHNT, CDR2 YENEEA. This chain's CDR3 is CASSLTSNTEAFF. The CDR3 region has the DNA TGTGCCAGCAGCTTGACATCGAACACTGAAGCTTTCTTT.

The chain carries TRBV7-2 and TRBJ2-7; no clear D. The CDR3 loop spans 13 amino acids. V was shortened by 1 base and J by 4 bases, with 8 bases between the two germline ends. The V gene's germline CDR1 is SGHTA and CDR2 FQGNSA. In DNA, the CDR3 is TGTGCCAGCAGCTTAGTGGCAGGTTACGAGCAGTACGTC. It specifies CASSLVAGYEQYV.

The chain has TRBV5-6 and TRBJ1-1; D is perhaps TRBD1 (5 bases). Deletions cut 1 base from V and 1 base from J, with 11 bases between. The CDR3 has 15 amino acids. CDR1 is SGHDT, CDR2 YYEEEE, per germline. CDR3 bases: TGTGCCAGCAGCTTGAATAAGGGGACGAACACTGAAGCTTTCTTT. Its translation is CASSLNKGTNTEAFF.

As DNA, the CDR3 is TGTGCCAGCAGCGTACACAAAGACACAGATACGCAGTATTTT. It is translated as CASSVHKDTDTQYF. The chain is built from TRBV9 and TRBJ2-3; D unclear. The germline V gene has CDR1 SGDLS and CDR2 YYNGEE. The CDR3 has 14 residues. With 1 base removed from V and 2 bases from J, the gap between germline ends came to 8 bases.

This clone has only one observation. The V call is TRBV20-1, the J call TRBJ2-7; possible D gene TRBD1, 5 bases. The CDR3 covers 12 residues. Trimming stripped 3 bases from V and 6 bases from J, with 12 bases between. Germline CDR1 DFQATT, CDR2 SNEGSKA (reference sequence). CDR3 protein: CSASRTGSEQYV. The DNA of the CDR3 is TGCAGTGCTAGTCGAACAGGATCCGAGCAGTACGTC.

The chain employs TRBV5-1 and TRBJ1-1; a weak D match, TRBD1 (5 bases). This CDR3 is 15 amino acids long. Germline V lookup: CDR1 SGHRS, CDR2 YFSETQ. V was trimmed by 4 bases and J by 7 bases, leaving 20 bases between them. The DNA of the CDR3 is TGCGCCAGCAGCAGGTGGGGGGAGCTGGCAGTTGAAGCTTTCTTT. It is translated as CASSRWGELAVEAFF.

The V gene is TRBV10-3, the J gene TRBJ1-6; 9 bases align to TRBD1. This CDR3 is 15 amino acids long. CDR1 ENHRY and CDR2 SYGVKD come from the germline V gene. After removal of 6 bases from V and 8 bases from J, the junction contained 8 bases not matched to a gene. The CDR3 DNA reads TGTGCCATCAGACCACAGGGGGCGAAGTATTCACCCCTCCACTTT. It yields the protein CAIRPQGAKYSPLHF.

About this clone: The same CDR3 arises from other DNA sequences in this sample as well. This CDR3 is CAWNSGTDTQYF. The CDR3 DNA reads TGTGCCTGGAACTCGGGGACAGATACGCAGTATTTT. The V gene is TRBV30, the J gene TRBJ2-3, with D perhaps TRBD2 (5 bases). The CDR3 sequence is 12 residues long. The V gene's germline CDR1 is GTSNPN and CDR2 SVGIG (reference sequence). With 4 bases removed from V and 3 bases from J, the gap between germline ends came to 8 bases.

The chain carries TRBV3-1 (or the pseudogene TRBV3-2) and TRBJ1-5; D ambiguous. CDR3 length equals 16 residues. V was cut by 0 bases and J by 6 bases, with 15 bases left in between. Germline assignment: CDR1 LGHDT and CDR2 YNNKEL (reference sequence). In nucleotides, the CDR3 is TGTGCCAGCAGCCAAGATCTGTTCGGACCAACTCAGCCCCAGCATTTT. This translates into CASSQDLFGPTQPQHF.

CDR3 in amino acids: CASSQKGRPNTGELFF. Here the CDR3 DNA reads TGCGCCAGCAGCCAAAAGGGAAGGCCGAACACCGGGGAGCTGTTTTTT. The V and J genes are TRBV4-3 and TRBJ2-2; D unclear. V lost 2 bases and J 0 bases, leaving 10 bases between the germline ends. CDR1 is LGHNA, CDR2 YSLEER, per germline. The CDR3 contains 16 residues.

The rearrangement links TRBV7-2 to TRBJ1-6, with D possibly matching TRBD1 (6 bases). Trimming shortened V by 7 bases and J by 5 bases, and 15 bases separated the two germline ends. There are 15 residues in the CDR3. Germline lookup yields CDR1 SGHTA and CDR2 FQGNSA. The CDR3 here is CASMGQMGHNSPLHF. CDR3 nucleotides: TGTGCCAGCATGGGACAAATGGGGCATAATTCACCCCTCCACTTT.

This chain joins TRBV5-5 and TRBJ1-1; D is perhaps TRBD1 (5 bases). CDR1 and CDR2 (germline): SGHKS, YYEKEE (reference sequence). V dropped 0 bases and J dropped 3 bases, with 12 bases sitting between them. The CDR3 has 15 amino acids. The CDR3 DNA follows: TGTGCCAGCAGCTTGGGGGCGATAGGGGACACTGAAGCTTTCTTT. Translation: CASSLGAIGDTEAFF.

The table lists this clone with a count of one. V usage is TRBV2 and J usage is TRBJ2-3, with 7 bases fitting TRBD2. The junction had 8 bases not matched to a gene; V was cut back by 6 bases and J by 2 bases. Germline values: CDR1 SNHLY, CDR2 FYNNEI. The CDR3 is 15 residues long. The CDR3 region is CASRGGDGHTDTQYF. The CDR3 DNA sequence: TGTGCCAGCAGGGGGGGGGACGGACACACAGATACGCAGTATTTT.

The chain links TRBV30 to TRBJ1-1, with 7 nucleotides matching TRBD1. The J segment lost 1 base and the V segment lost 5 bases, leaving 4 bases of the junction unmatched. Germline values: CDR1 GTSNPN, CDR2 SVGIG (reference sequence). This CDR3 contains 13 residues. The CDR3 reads CAWRRGENTEAFF. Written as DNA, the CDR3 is TGTGCCTGGCGCAGGGGGGAGAACACTGAAGCTTTCTTT.

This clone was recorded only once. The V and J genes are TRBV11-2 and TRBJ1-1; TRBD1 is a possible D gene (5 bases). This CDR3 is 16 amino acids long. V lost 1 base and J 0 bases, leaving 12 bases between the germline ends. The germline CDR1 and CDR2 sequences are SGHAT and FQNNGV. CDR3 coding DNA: TGTGCCAGCAGCTTAGTCCGGGGGTCTATGAACACTGAAGCTTTCTTT. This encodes CASSLVRGSMNTEAFF.

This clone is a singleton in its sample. This chain's CDR3 is CASSQIRTEKLFF. Here the CDR3 DNA reads TGTGCCAGCAGCCAAATCCGGACTGAAAAACTGTTTTTT. V gene TRBV12-3 or TRBV12-4 combines with J gene TRBJ1-4, with D unclear. The CDR3 has 13 residues. Trimming shortened V by 6 bases and J by 7 bases, and 12 bases separated the two germline ends.

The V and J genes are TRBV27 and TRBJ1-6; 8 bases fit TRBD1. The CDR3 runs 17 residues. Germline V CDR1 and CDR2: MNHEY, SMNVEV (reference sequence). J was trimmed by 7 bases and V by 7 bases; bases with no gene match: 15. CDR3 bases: TGTGCCAGCAAAGGACAGGGCCAAGCGGGGGAAAATTCACCCCTCCACTTT. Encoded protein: CASKGQGQAGENSPLHF.

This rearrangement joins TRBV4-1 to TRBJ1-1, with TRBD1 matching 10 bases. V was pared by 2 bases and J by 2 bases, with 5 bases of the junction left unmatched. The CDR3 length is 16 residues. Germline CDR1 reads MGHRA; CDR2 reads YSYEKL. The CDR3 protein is CASSQWTGGGNTEAFF. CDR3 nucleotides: TGCGCCAGCAGCCAATGGACAGGGGGGGGAAACACTGAAGCTTTCTTT.

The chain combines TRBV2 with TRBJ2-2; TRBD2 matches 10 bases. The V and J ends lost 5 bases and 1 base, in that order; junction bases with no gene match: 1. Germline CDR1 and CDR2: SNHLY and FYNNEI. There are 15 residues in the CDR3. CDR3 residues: CASSRLAGNTGELFF. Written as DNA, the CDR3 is TGTGCCAGCAGTCGACTAGCGGGGAACACCGGGGAGCTGTTTTTT.

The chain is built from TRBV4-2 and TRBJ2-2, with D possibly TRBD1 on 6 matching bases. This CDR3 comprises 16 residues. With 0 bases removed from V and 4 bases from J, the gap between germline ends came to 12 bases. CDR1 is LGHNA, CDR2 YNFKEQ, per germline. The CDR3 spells CASSQDNAGVTGELFF. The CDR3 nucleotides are TGTGCCAGCAGCCAAGATAATGCAGGGGTCACCGGGGAGCTGTTTTTT.

The CDR3 loop reads CAWVTPGARTDTQYF. The DNA of the CDR3 is TGTGCCTGGGTTACCCCGGGGGCCCGCACAGATACGCAGTATTTT. This sequence joins TRBV30 and TRBJ2-3, with D possibly being TRBD1 or TRBD2 (6 bases each). Trimming shortened V by 5 bases and J by 1 base, and 16 bases separated the two germline ends. Germline V gene data show CDR1 as GTSNPN and CDR2 as SVGIG (reference sequence). The CDR3 extends over 15 amino acids.

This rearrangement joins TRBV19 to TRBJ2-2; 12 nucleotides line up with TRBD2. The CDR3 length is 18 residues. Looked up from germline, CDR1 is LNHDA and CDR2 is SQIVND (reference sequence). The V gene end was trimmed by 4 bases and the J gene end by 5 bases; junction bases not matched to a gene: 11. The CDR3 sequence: CASSTSSGGVSVTGELFF. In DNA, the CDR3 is TGTGCCAGTAGTACCTCTAGCGGGGGGGTCTCTGTAACCGGGGAGCTGTTTTTT.